This TCR beta chain comes out of a study of T cell changes during pregnancy in multiple sclerosis (dated by TCRdb to about 2019). Describing the broader study: The study looked at changes in the T cell repertoire across pregnancy in women with multiple sclerosis.

Turning to this clone: Its antigen remains unidentified. No base-level quality is on record; no much larger clone is a single base apart.

Library creation used the immunoSEQ multiplex PCR assay. The immuneACCESS repertoire file appears here via TCRdb, limited to in-frame rearrangements. These files lack a portion of the clones; in checked studies, under half of the deficit traces to unresolved V genes, and the cause of the others is not known. The sample has 15,000 to 20,000 clones on record, approximately 88% of them singletons. 15% to 20% of the sample is in the top ten clones. The clonotype originates from a female donor in good health, enrolled as a control in a pregnancy study. This material consisted of CD8+ T cells from peripheral blood mononuclear cells, taken in the third trimester of pregnancy.

The CDR3 has the sequence CASSPFGGVGFRTRGDEQYF. The bases are TGTGCCAGCAGTCCTTTCGGAGGAGTGGGCTTCCGGACTAGGGGCGACGAGCAGTACTTC. The rearranged segments are TRBV28 and TRBJ2-7, and TRBD2 matches 7 of the central bases. V has 5 bases trimmed and J has 5 bases trimmed; junction bases matching no gene number 27. CDR1 and CDR2, per the germline V gene, are MDHEN and SYDVKM. The CDR3 runs 20 residues from the cysteine to the phenylalanine. Only the CDR3 DNA stays, 60 bases, in frame from base 1.